This is a list of T cell receptor beta chains from one sample in a study of OX40 agonist ivuxolimab in advanced cancers. Here immunoSEQ multiplex PCR was the method, and the copy in TCRdb shows in-frame clones only, minus some. The sample carries about 76,000 clones, approximately 83% recorded once. The specimen comprised CD4+ or CD8+ T cells sorted from blood, sampled in a trial of the OX40 agonist ivuxolimab. All receptors come from an adult with an advanced solid tumor such as melanoma, head and neck, liver or kidney cancer. Each CDR3 is given with its conserved first and last residue. A D gene is named only where the DNA matches it firmly. Clone size is not always given. Where it is, it says once, few, many or a class for expanded clones.

NA	15	TRBJ2-7	TRBV7-9	TRBD2	CASRAGEPPPYEQYF	TGTGCCAGTCGAGCGGGGGAACCGCCACCCTACGAGCAGTACTTC
NA	13	TRBJ1-3	TRBV18	NA	CASSPGMTNTIYF	TGTGCCAGCTCACCAGGAATGACAAACACCATATATTTT
NA	15	TRBJ1-2	TRBV5-6	NA	CATLRSTGGNYGYTF	TGTGCCACTCTCCGTTCGACAGGCGGAAACTATGGCTACACCTTC
NA	14	TRBJ1-1	TRBV11-3	NA	CASSFSPSYTEAFF	TGTGCCAGCAGCTTTTCCCCCAGTTACACTGAAGCTTTCTTT
NA	16	TRBJ2-5	TRBV19	TRBD2	CASSKLAGGGGETQYF	TGTGCCAGTAGTAAACTAGCGGGAGGTGGTGGTGAGACCCAGTACTTC
once	11	TRBJ2-7	TRBV30	NA	CAWKGTYEQYF	TGTGCCTGGAAGGGAACTTACGAGCAGTACTTC
NA	14	TRBJ2-1	TRBV4-1	NA	CASSQVRQYNEQFF	TGCGCCAGCAGCCAAGTAAGACAGTACAATGAGCAGTTCTTC
NA	13	TRBJ2-5	TRBV7-8	NA	CASSLGLQETQYF	TGTGCCAGCAGCTTAGGCCTACAAGAGACCCAGTACTTC
NA	15	TRBJ1-1	TRBV11-3	NA	CASSLDLGSHTEAFF	TGTGCCAGCAGCTTAGATCTGGGCAGCCACACTGAAGCTTTCTTT
NA	13	TRBJ2-2	TRBV9	NA	CASSKGGSGELFF	TGTGCCAGCAGCAAAGGAGGGTCCGGGGAGCTGTTTTTT
NA	16	TRBJ1-1	TRBV5-4	NA	CASSFGGYMGETEAFF	TGTGCCAGCAGCTTCGGGGGATACATGGGGGAAACTGAAGCTTTCTTT
once	13	TRBJ2-7	TRBV30	NA	CAWSGQASYEQYF	TGTGCCTGGAGTGGGCAGGCGTCCTACGAGCAGTACTTC
few	13	TRBJ1-1	TRBV12-5	NA	CASGSEGMTEAFF	TGTGCTAGTGGTTCAGAGGGGATGACTGAAGCTTTCTTT
NA	15	TRBJ2-5	TRBV6-4	NA	CASSDYRFGSETQYF	TGTGCCAGCAGTGACTACCGATTCGGAAGCGAGACCCAGTACTTC
few	16	TRBJ1-2	TRBV9	TRBD1	CASSGGQGAIGNGYTF	TGTGCCAGCAGCGGTGGACAGGGGGCGATCGGTAATGGCTACACCTTC
NA	15	TRBJ2-2	TRBV6-5	NA	CASLSHSVSPGELFF	TGTGCCAGCCTAAGCCATAGCGTATCACCCGGGGAGCTGTTTTTT
few	12	TRBJ1-1	TRBV10-2	NA	CASSESWTEAFF	TGCGCCAGCAGTGAGTCGTGGACTGAAGCTTTCTTT
few	17	TRBJ1-2	TRBV19	NA	CASSTSEAGQNNYGYTF	TGTGCCAGTAGTACCTCAGAGGCAGGGCAGAATAACTATGGCTACACCTTC
NA	17	TRBJ1-5	TRBV5-8	NA	CASSSTHRDTTNQPQHF	TGTGCCAGCAGCTCTACACATCGGGACACTACTAATCAGCCCCAGCATTTT
once	15	TRBJ1-2	TRBV7-9	TRBD1	CASRATPGQAYGYTF	TGTGCCAGCAGAGCCACTCCGGGACAGGCCTATGGCTACACCTTC
NA	15	TRBJ1-3	TRBV5-1	TRBD1	CASSQGEVNGNTIYF	TGCGCCAGCAGCCAGGGGGAAGTTAATGGAAACACCATATATTTT
NA	13	TRBJ1-5	TRBV7-2	TRBD1	CASSLEGQDLRHF	TGTGCCAGCAGCTTAGAGGGACAGGACCTCAGACATTTT
once	15	TRBJ2-3	TRBV7-6	NA	CASRHGQTEVDTQYF	TGTGCCAGCAGGCACGGACAGACAGAAGTAGATACGCAGTATTTT
NA	15	TRBJ1-1	TRBV4-3	NA	CASSQGGTTRTEAFF	TGCGCCAGCAGCCAAGGAGGGACCACTAGAACTGAAGCTTTCTTT
NA	16	TRBJ1-4	TRBV18	NA	CASSPLNTGANEKLFF	TGTGCCAGCTCACCGTTGAATACGGGGGCTAATGAAAAACTGTTTTTT
medium-sized	17	TRBJ2-1	TRBV11-3	TRBD2	CASSSRGKRESGDEQFF	TGTGCCAGCAGCTCCCGAGGGAAGCGGGAGTCAGGGGATGAGCAGTTCTTC
NA	15	TRBJ1-4	TRBV6-1	NA	CASSERGDGNEKLFF	TGTGCCAGCAGTGAAAGGGGGGACGGAAATGAAAAACTGTTTTTT
NA	19	TRBJ1-5	TRBV9	NA	CASSPHPSGRGRGNQPQHF	TGTGCCAGCAGCCCCCACCCTAGCGGACGTGGACGGGGCAATCAGCCCCAGCATTTT
few	12	TRBJ1-2	TRBV6-6	NA	CASTGGEYGYTF	TGTGCCAGCACTGGGGGCGAGTATGGCTACACCTTC
NA	14	TRBJ1-2	TRBV29-1	NA	CSVERDRSGYGYTF	TGCAGCGTTGAACGAGACAGGTCGGGCTATGGCTACACCTTC
NA	18	TRBJ2-1	TRBV7-7	TRBD2	CASSPWLGTSGGSGEQFF	TGTGCCAGCAGCCCATGGCTCGGGACTAGCGGGGGGAGTGGTGAGCAGTTCTTC
NA	15	TRBJ2-7	TRBV5-1	TRBD2	CASSLGQGGSYEQYF	TGCGCCAGCAGCTTGGGTCAGGGAGGGAGTTACGAGCAGTACTTC
NA	14	TRBJ1-3	TRBV7-9	NA	CASSPGTEADTIYF	TGTGCCAGCAGCCCTGGGACCGAGGCAGACACCATATATTTT
NA	16	TRBJ2-3	TRBV12-5	NA	CASGLWTARGTDTQYF	TGTGCTAGTGGTTTGTGGACGGCCCGGGGTACAGATACGCAGTATTTT
NA	17	TRBJ2-5	TRBV9	TRBD2	CASSVDPGLAGLKGQYF	TGTGCCAGCAGCGTAGATCCGGGACTAGCGGGACTTAAGGGCCAGTACTTC
NA	12	TRBJ2-7	TRBV18	NA	CASSPQGNEQYF	TGTGCCAGCTCACCACAGGGAAACGAGCAGTACTTC
NA	18	TRBJ1-5	TRBV5-1	NA	CASTLPANGGSGDQPQHF	TGCGCCAGCACCCTACCGGCCAACGGGGGGTCCGGGGATCAGCCCCAGCATTTT
NA	11	TRBJ2-1	TRBV11-2	NA	CASRRGVEQFF	TGTGCCAGCAGGCGCGGAGTGGAACAGTTCTTC
NA	13	TRBJ2-3	TRBV5-4	NA	CASSLAGGDTQYF	TGTGCCAGCAGCTTGGCCGGGGGAGATACGCAGTATTTT
NA	13	TRBJ1-2	TRBV4-1	NA	CASSRGQNYGYTF	TGCGCCAGCAGCCGAGGACAGAACTATGGCTACACCTTC
NA	15	TRBJ1-1	TRBV5-6	NA	CASSFRGTVNTEAFF	TGTGCCAGCAGCTTCCGGGGAACGGTGAACACTGAAGCTTTCTTT
once	18	TRBJ2-7	TRBV30	TRBD1	CAWSVKLARDRGLREQYF	TGTGCCTGGAGTGTCAAACTCGCCCGGGACAGGGGGCTGAGGGAGCAGTACTTC
NA	14	TRBJ1-2	TRBV2	NA	CASSELGRNYGYTF	TGTGCCAGCAGTGAATTGGGCAGGAACTATGGCTACACCTTC
NA	13	TRBJ1-4	TRBV2	NA	CASTLRRGEKLFF	TGTGCCAGCACTTTGCGGAGGGGTGAAAAACTGTTTTTT
NA	19	TRBJ2-7	TRBV7-3	TRBD2	CASSFRVGLAGVTPYEQYF	TGTGCCAGCAGCTTCCGAGTGGGACTAGCGGGAGTTACCCCCTACGAGCAGTACTTC
NA	11	TRBJ1-1	TRBV29-1	NA	CSVLGTTEAFF	TGCAGCGTTCTAGGGACCACTGAAGCTTTCTTT
NA	16	TRBJ1-4	TRBV19	NA	CASSIAFGAPNEKLFF	TGTGCCAGTAGTATAGCCTTCGGGGCACCTAATGAAAAACTGTTTTTT
NA	15	TRBJ1-5	TRBV19	NA	CASSTQGVSNQPQHF	TGTGCCAGTAGTACACAGGGAGTTAGCAATCAGCCCCAGCATTTT
NA	12	TRBJ2-1	TRBV7-3	NA	CASSFQFQEQFF	TGTGCCAGCAGCTTTCAGTTCCAGGAGCAGTTCTTC
NA	15	TRBJ2-1	TRBV15	TRBD2	CATSASGVSNNEQFF	TGTGCCACCTCGGCTAGCGGGGTGAGTAACAATGAGCAGTTCTTC
NA	14	TRBJ2-7	TRBV5-6	NA	CASSFFTPGALHDF	TGTGCCAGCAGCTTTTTTACTCCAGGGGCTTTGCACGACTTC
NA	15	TRBJ2-1	TRBV7-9	TRBD2	CASSLGTSGYNEQFF	TGTGCCAGCAGCTTAGGGACTAGCGGATACAATGAGCAGTTCTTC
few	14	TRBJ2-5	TRBV5-1	TRBD2	CASSSGTSVETQYF	TGCGCCAGCAGCTCCGGGACTAGCGTAGAGACCCAGTACTTC
NA	14	TRBJ1-1	TRBV10-3	NA	CAISESTANTEAFF	TGTGCCATCAGTGAGTCGACCGCGAACACTGAAGCTTTCTTT